The TCR beta chain under discussion was sequenced for a study of T cells after posttransplantation cyclophosphamide. Data came from immunoSEQ multiplex PCR; TCRdb stores just in-frame clones and leaves some out. The table has over 20,000 clones, approximately 98% seen once. With 4 bases removed from V and 0 bases from J, the gap between germline ends came to 13 bases. The germline CDR1 and CDR2 sequences are MDHEN and SYDVKM. The CDR3 runs to 16 residues. The sequence came from a man in his forties or fifties in good health, CMV-negative, and a related stem cell transplant donor. This chain uses TRBV28 with TRBJ2-1; D call uncertain. Sequencing was performed on naive CD8+ T cells sorted from PBMCs. The CDR3: CASSSFLLSSYNEQFF. The CDR3 DNA follows: TGTGCCAGCAGTTCCTTCCTTCTCAGCTCCTACAATGAGCAGTTCTTC.